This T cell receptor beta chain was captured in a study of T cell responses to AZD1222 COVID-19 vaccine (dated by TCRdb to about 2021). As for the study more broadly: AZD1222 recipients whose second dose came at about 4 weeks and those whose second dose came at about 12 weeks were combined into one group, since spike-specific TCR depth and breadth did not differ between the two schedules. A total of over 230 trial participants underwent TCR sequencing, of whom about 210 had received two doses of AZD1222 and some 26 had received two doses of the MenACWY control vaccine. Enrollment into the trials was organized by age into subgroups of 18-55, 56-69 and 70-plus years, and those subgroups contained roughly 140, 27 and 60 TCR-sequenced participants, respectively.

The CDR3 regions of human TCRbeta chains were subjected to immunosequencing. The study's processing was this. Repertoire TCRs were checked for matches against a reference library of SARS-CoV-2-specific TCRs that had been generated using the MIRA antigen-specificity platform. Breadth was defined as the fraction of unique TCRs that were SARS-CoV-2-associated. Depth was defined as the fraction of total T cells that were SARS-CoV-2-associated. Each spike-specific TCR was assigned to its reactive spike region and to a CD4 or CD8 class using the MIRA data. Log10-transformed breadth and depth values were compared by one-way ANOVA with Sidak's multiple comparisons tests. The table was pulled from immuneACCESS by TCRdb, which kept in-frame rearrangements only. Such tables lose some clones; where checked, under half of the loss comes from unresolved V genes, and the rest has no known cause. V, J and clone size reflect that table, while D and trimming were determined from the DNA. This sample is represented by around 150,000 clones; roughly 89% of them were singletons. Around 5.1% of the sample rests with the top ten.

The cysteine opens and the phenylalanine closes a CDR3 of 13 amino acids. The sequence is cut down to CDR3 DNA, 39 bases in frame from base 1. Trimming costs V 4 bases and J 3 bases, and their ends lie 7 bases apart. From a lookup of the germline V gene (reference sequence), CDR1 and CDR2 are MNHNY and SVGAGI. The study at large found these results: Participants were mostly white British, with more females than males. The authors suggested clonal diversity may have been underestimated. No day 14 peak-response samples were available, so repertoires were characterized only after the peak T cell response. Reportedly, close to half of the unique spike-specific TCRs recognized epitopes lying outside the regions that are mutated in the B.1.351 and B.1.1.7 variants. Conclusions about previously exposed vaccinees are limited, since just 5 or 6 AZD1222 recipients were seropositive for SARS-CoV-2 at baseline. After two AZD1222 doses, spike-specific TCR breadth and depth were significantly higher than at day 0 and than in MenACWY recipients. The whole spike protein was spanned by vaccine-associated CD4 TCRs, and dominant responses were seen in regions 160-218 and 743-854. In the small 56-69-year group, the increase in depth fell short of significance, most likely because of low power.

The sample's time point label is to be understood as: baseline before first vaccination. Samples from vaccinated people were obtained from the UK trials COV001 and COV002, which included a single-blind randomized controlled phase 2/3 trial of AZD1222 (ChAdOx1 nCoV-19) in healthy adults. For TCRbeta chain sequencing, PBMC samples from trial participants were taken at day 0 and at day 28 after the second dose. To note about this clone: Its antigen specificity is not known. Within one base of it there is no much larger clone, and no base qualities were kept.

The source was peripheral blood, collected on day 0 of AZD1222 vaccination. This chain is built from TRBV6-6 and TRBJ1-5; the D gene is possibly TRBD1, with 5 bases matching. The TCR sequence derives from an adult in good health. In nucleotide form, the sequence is TGTGCCAGCAGTTGGACAAACAATCAGCCCCAGCATTTT. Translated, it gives CASSWTNNQPQHF.